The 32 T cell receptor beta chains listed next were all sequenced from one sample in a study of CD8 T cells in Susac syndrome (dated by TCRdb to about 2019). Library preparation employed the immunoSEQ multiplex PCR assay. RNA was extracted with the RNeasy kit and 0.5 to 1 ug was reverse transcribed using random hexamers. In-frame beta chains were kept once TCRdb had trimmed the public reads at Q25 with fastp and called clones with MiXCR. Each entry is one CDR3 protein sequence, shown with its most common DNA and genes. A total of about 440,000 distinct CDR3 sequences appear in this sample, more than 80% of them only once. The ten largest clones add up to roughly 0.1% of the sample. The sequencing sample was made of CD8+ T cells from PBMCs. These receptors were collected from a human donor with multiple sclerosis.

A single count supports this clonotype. This CDR3 is CATSRSGEGAYNEQFF. In DNA form, the CDR3 reads TGTGCCACCAGTAGGTCGGGGGAAGGGGCCTACAATGAGCAGTTCTTC. This chain links TRBV15 with TRBJ2-1; D might be TRBD2 (6 bases). The CDR3 consists of 16 residues. V shed 6 bases and J shed 2 bases, with 17 bases lying between them. Germline V gene lookup returns CDR1 LNHNV and CDR2 YYDKDF (reference sequence).

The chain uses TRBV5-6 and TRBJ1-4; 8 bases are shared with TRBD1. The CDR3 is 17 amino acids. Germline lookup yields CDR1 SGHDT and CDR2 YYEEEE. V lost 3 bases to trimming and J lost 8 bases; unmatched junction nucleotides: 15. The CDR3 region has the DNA TGTGCCAGCAGCTGGGGGACAGGACCTATTGTTGGCGAAAAACTGTTTTTT. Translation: CASSWGTGPIVGEKLFF.

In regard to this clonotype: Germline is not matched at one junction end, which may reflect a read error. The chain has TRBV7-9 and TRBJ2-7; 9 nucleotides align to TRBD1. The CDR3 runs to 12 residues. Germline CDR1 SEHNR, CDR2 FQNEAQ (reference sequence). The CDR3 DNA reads TGTGCCAGCAGCCATACAGGGGGCCCCCATGCCTTC. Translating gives CASSHTGGPHAF.

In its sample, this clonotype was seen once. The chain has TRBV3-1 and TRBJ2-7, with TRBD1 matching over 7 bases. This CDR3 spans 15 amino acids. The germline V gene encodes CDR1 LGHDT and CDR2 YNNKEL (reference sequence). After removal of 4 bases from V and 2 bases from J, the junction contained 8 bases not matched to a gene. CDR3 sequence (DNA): TGTGCCAGCAGCCCTTGGGACAGCAAAGCCTACGAGCAGTACTTC. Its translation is CASSPWDSKAYEQYF.

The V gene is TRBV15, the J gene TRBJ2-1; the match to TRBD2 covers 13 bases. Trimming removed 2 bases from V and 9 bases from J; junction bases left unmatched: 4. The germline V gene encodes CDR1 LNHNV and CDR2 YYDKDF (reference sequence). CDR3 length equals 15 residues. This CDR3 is CATSRTSGGAGEQFF. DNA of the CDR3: TGTGCCACCAGCAGAACTAGCGGGGGGGCAGGTGAGCAGTTCTTC.

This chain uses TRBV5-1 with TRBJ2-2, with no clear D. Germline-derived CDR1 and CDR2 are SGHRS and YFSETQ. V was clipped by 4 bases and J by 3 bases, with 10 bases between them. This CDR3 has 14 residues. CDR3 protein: CASSPRLYTGELFF. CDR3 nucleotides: TGCGCCAGCAGCCCCCGTCTTTACACCGGGGAGCTGTTTTTT.

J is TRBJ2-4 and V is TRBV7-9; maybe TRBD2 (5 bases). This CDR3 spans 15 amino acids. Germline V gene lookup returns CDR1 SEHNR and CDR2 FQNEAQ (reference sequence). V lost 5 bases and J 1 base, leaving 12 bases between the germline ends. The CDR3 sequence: CASSSRGRAKNIQYF. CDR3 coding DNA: TGTGCCAGCAGCAGCCGCGGGCGGGCCAAAAACATTCAGTACTTC.

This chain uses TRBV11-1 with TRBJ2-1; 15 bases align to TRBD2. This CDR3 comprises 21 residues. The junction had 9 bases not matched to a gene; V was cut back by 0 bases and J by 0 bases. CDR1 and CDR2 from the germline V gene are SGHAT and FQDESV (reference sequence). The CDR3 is CASSLAPGLAGGLTSYNEQFF. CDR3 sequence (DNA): TGTGCCAGCAGCTTAGCACCGGGACTAGCGGGAGGTTTAACCTCCTACAATGAGCAGTTCTTC.

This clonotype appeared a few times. The CDR3 DNA reads as TGTGCCAGCAGCTTGGTCGGGCAGACCTACGAGCAGTACTTC. Translated, it gives CASSLVGQTYEQYF. This chain connects TRBV5-6 to TRBJ2-7; D not certain. This CDR3 has 14 amino acids. Germline loops: CDR1 SGHDT, CDR2 YYEEEE. V lost 0 bases and J lost 2, with 9 bases in between.

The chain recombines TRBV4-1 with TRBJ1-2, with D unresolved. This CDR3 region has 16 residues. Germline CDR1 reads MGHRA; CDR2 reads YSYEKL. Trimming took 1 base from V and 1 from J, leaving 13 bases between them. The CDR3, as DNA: TGCGCCAGCAGCCAAGTAGAACCTGCTCTTAACTATGGCTACACCTTC. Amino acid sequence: CASSQVEPALNYGYTF.

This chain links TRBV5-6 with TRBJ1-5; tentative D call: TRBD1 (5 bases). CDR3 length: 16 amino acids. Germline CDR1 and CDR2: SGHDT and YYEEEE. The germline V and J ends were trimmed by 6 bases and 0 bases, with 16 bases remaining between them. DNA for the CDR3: TGTGCCAGCACCGCTGGGGGGACTAATAGCAATCAGCCCCAGCATTTT. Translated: CASTAGGTNSNQPQHF. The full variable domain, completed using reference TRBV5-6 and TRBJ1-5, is DAGVTQSPTHLIKTRGQQVTLRCSPKSGHDTVSWYQQALGQGPQFIFQYYEEEERQRGNFPDRFSGHQFPNYSSELNVNALLLGDSALYLCASTAGGTNSNQPQHFGDGTRLSIL.

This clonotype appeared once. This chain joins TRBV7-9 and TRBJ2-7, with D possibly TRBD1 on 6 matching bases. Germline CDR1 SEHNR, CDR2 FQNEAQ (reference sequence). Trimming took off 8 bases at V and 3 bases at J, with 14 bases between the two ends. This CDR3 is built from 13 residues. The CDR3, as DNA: TGTGCCAGCGGGACAAATTTCCACTACGAGCAGTACTTC. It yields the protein CASGTNFHYEQYF. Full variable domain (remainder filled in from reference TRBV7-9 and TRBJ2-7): DTGVSQNPRHKITKRGQNVTFRCDPISEHNRLYWYRQTLGQGPEFLTYFQNEAQLEKSRLLSDRFSAERPKGSFSTLEIQRTEQGDSAMYLCASGTNFHYEQYFGPGTRLTVT.

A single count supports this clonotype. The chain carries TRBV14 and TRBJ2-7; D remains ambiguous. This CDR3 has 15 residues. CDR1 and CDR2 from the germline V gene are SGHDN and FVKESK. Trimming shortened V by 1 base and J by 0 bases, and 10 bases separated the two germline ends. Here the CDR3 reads CASSQVPSDSYEQYF. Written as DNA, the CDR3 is TGTGCCAGCAGCCAAGTTCCCTCAGACTCCTACGAGCAGTACTTC.

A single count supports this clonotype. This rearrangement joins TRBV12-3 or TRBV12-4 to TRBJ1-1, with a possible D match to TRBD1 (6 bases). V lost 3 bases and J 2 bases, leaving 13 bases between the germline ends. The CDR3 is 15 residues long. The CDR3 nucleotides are TGTGCCAGCAGTTTCGGAACAGGGCGAAACACTGAAGCTTTCTTT. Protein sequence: CASSFGTGRNTEAFF.

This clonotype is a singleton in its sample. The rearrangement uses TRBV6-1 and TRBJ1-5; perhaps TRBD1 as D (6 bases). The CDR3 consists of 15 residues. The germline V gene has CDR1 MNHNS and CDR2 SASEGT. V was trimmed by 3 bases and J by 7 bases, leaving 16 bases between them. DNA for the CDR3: TGTGCCAGCAGTGACGCCGGGACAATCGCCCAGCCCCAGCATTTT. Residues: CASSDAGTIAQPQHF.

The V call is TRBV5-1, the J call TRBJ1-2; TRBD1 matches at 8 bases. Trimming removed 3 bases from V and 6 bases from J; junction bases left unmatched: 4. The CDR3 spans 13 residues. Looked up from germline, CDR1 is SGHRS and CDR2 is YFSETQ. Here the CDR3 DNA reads TGCGCCAGCAGCTGGACAGGGTACGATGGCTACACCTTC. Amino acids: CASSWTGYDGYTF.

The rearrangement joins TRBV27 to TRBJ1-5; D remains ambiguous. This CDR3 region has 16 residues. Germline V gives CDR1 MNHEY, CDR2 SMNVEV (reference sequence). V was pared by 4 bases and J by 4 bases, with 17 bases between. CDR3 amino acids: CASSSKSGLANQPQHF. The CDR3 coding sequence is TGTGCCAGCAGTTCTAAATCCGGGCTGGCTAATCAGCCCCAGCATTTT.

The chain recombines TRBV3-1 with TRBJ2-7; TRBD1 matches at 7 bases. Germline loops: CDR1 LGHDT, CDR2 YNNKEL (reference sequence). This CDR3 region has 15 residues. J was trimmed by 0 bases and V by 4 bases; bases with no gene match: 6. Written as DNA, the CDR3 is TGTGCCAGCAGCCCAGGGGGAACGAGCTCCTACGAGCAGTACTTC. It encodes CASSPGGTSSYEQYF.

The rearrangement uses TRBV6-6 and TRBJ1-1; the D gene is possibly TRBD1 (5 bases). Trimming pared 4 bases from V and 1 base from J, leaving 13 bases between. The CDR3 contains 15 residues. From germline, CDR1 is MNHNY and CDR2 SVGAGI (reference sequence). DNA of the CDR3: TGTGCCAGCAGTTCCTGGGACCGAACGAACACTGAAGCTTTCTTT. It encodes CASSSWDRTNTEAFF.

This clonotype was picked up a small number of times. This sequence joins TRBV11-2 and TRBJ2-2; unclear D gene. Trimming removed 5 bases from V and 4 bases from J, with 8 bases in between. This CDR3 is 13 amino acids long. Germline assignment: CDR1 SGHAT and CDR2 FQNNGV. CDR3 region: CASSIASTGELFF. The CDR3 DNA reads TGTGCCAGCAGCATCGCCAGCACCGGGGAGCTGTTTTTT.

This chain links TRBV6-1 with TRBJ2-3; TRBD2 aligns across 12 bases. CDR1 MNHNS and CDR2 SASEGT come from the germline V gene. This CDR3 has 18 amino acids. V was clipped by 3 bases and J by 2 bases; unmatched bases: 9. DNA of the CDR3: TGTGCCAGCAGTGATCCGCTAGCGGGGGGGCCTGACACAGATACGCAGTATTTT. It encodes CASSDPLAGGPDTDTQYF.

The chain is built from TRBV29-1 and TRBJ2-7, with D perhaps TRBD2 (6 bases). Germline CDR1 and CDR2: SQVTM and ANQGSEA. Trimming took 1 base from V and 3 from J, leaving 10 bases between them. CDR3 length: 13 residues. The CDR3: CSVEGGDRYEQYF. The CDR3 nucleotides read TGCAGCGTTGAAGGGGGGGACCGCTACGAGCAGTACTTC.

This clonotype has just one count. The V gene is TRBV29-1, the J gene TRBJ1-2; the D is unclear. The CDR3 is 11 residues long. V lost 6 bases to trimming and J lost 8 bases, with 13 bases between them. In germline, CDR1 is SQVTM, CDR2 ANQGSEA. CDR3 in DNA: TGCAGCGTCAGCCACGACGGGGGCTACACCTTC. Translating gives CSVSHDGGYTF.

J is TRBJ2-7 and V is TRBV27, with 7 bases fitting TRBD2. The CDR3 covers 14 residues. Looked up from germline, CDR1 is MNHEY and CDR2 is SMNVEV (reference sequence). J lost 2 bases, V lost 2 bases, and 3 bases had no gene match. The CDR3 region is CASSLGLVPYEQYF. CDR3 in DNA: TGTGCCAGCAGTTTAGGACTAGTCCCCTACGAGCAGTACTTC.

The CDR3 DNA follows: TGTGCCAGTACCCGGGGAGGGGGCACTGAAGCTTTCTTT. Protein product: CASTRGGGTEAFF. This sequence joins TRBV19 and TRBJ1-1, with D possibly matching TRBD1 (6 bases). Germline V CDR1 and CDR2: LNHDA, SQIVND (reference sequence). The CDR3 has 13 amino acids. Trimming removed 7 bases at V and 4 bases at J, with 13 bases between. The full variable domain, completed using reference TRBV19 and TRBJ1-1, is DGGITQSPKYLFRKEGQNVTLSCEQNLNHDAMYWYRQDPGQGLRLIYYSQIVNDFQKGDIAEGYSVSREKKESFPLTVTSAQKNPTAFYLCASTRGGGTEAFFGQGTRLTVV.

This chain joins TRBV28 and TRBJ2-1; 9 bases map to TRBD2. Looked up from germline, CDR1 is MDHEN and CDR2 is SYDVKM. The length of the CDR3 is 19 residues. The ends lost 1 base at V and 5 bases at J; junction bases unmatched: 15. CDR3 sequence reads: CASSLYFGAGGPSNNEQFF. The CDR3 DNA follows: TGTGCCAGCAGTTTATATTTCGGGGCGGGAGGGCCTAGTAACAATGAGCAGTTCTTC. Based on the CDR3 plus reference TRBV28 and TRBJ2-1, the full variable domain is DVKVTQSSRYLVKRTGEKVFLECVQDMDHENMFWYRQDPGLGLRLIYFSYDVKMKEKGDIPEGYSVSREKKERFSLILESASTNQTSMYLCASSLYFGAGGPSNNEQFFGPGTRLTVL.

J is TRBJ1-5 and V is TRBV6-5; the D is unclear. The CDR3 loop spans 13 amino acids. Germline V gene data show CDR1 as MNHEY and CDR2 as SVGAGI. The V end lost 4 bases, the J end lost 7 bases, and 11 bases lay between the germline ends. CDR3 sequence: CASSSMSFQPQHF. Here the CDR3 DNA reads TGTGCCAGCAGTTCTATGTCATTCCAGCCCCAGCATTTT.

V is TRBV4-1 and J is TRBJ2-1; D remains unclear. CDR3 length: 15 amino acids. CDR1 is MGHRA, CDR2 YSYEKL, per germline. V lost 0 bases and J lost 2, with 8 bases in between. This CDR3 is CASSQEARAYNEQFF. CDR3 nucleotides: TGCGCCAGCAGCCAAGAAGCCCGGGCCTACAATGAGCAGTTCTTC.

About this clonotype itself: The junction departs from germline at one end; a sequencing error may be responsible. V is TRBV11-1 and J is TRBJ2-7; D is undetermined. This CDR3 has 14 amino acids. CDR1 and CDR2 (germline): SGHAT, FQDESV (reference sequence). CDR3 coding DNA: TGTGCCAGCAGCGCCATCGCCCAGCCCTACGGGCAGTACTTC. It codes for CASSAIAQPYGQYF.

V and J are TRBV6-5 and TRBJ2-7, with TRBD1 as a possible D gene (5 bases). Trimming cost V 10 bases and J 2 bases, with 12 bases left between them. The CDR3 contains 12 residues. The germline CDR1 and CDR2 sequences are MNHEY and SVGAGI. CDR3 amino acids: CATQGMPYEQYF. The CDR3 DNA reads TGTGCCACGCAGGGTATGCCCTACGAGCAGTACTTC.

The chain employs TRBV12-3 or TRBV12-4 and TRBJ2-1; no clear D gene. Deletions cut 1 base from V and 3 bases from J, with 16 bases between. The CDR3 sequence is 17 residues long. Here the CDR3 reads CASSLELFLSLYNEQFF. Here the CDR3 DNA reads TGTGCCAGCAGTTTAGAACTTTTCCTGAGCCTCTACAATGAGCAGTTCTTC.

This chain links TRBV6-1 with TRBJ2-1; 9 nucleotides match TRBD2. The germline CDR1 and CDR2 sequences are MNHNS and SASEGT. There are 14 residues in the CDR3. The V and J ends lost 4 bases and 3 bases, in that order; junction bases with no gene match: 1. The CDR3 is CASSGTSDYNEQFF. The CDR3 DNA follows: TGTGCCAGCAGTGGGACTAGCGACTACAATGAGCAGTTCTTC.